This section outlines one TCR beta chain sequence together with its context. Its antigen is currently unknown. The sample is drawn from a study of cytomegalovirus exposure and HLA in healthy donors. Study in general: Roughly 85 million unique TCRs from HLA-typed donors made up an early data release.

The PCR was carried out with 60 Vbeta primers and 13 Jbeta primers. Libraries were prepared by immunoSEQ multiplex PCR; TCRdb keeps only in-frame clonotypes and omits some of them. The sample carries 100,000 to 150,000 clones, approximately 80% recorded once. Germline values: CDR1 SGHRS, CDR2 YFSETQ. V lost 4 bases and J lost 0; bases outside the gene matches: 11. The CDR3 consists of 18 residues. Study-level points and caveats: Among TCR beta chains, those listed as cytomegalovirus-associated numbered about 160. Presence/absence analyses assumed roughly uniform sequencing depth across donors. Accurate prediction of most subjects' HLA-A and HLA-B alleles from TCR beta sequences was reported.

The sequenced material came from PBMCs. The genes are TRBV5-1 and TRBJ2-1; TRBD2 aligns across 9 bases. This TCR was recovered from a man younger than 35 in good health and CMV-seropositive. The CDR3 loop reads CASSQTGTSSFSYNEQFF. CDR3 in DNA: TGCGCCAGCAGCCAAACCGGGACTAGCAGTTTCTCCTACAATGAGCAGTTCTTC.